This T cell receptor beta chain stems from a study of blood T cell repertoires in COVID-19. Study-wide context: Material from acute and convalescent COVID-19 was sourced from the United States, Italy and Spain. Sources were T cells, B-cell-depleted T cells, or PBMCs; the material itself was cDNA or gDNA.

Germline V CDR1 and CDR2: LNHDA, SQIVND (reference sequence). Trimming removed 5 bases from V and 7 bases from J; junction bases left unmatched: 13. The CDR3 sequence is 15 residues long. Methods used by the authors: How many nucleated cells were present was estimated from reference gene primer amplification. The assay was immunoSEQ multiplex PCR, and TCRdb's table has in-frame clones only and misses some. That table is the source of V, J and clone size, and D and trimming were worked out from the DNA. Among around 200,000 clones, around 83% were seen once, and the ten largest hold 8.2%. This chain links TRBV19 with TRBJ2-7; TRBD2 aligns across 8 bases. Sequenced material: peripheral blood. This TCR was recovered from a woman aged 45-65 years with acute or convalescent COVID-19. This chain's CDR3 is CASSGNSGAPTEQYF. The DNA for the CDR3 is TGTGCCAGTAGTGGGAATAGCGGGGCCCCGACGGAGCAGTACTTC.